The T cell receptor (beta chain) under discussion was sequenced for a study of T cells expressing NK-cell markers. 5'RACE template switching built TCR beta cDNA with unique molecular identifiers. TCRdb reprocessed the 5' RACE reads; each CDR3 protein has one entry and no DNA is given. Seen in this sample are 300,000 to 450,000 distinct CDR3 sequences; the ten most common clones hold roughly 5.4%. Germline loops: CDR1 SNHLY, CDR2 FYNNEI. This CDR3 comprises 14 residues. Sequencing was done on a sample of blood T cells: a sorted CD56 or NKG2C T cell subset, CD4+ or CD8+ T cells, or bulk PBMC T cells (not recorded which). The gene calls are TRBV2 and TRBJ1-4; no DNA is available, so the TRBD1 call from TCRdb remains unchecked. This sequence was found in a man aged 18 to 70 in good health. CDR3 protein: CASAGTSDEKLFFF.